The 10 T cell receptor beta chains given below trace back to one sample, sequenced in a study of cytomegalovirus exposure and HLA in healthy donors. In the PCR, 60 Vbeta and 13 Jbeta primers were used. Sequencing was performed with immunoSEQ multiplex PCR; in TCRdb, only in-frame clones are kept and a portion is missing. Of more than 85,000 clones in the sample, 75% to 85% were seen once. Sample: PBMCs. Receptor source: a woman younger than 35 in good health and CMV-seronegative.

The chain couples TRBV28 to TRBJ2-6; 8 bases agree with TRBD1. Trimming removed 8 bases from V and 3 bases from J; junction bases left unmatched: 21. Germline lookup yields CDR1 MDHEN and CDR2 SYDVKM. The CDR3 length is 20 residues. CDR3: CASLPHLGTGSFGGANVLTF. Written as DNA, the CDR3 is TGTGCCAGCCTGCCCCACCTCGGGACAGGAAGTTTTGGTGGGGCCAACGTCCTGACTTTC.

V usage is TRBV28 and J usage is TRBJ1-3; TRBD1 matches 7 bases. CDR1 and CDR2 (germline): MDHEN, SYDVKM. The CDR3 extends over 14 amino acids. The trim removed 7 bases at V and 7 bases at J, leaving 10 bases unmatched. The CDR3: CASNRQGLHNTIYF. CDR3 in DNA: TGTGCCAGCAATAGACAGGGCCTCCATAACACCATATATTTT.

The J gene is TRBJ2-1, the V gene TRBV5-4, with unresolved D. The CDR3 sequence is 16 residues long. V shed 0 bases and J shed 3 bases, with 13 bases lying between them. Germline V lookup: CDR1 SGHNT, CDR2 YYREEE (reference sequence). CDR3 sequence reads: CASSLEQADLYNEQFF. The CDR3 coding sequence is TGTGCCAGCAGCTTGGAGCAGGCAGACCTCTACAATGAGCAGTTCTTC.

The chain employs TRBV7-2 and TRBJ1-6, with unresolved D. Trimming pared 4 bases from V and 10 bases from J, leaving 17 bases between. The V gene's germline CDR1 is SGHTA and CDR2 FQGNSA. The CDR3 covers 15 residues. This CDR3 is CASSSEAGSWSPLHF. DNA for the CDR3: TGTGCCAGCAGCTCGGAGGCGGGCAGTTGGTCACCCCTCCACTTT. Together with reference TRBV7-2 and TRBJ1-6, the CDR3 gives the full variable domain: GAGVSQSPSNKVTEKGKDVELRCDPISGHTALYWYRQSLGQGLEFLIYFQGNSAPDKSGLPSDRFSAERTGGSVSTLTIQRTQQEDSAVYLCASSSEAGSWSPLHFGNGTRLTVT.

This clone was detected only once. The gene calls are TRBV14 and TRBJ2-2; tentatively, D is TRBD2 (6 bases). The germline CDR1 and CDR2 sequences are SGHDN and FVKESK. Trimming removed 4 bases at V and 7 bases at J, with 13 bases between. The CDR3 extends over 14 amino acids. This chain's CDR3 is CASSPRRGIGELFF. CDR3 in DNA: TGTGCCAGCAGCCCCCGGAGGGGAATCGGGGAGCTGTTTTTT.

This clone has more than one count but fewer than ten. The CDR3 reads CASSNRQGNSTDTQYF. In DNA form, the CDR3 reads TGTGCCAGCAGCAATCGACAGGGCAATAGCACAGATACGCAGTATTTT. V and J are TRBV21-1 and TRBJ2-3; TRBD1 reflects the table's D call only, with no check against the DNA. TRBV21-1 is listed as a pseudogene. CDR3 length equals 16 residues.

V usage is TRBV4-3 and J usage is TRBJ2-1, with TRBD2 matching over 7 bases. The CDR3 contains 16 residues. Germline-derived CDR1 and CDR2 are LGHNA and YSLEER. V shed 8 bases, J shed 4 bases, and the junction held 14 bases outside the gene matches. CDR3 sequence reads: CASSIDMGLRYNEQFF. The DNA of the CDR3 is TGCGCCAGCTCAATCGATATGGGACTACGGTACAATGAGCAGTTCTTC.

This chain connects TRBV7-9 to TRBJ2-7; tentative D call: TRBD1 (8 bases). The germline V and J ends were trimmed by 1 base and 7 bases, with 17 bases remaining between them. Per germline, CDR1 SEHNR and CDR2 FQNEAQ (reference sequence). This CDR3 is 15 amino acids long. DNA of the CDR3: TGTGCCAGCAGCTTAGGCGGGGGCAGGGGGCTTGAGCAGTACTTC. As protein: CASSLGGGRGLEQYF.

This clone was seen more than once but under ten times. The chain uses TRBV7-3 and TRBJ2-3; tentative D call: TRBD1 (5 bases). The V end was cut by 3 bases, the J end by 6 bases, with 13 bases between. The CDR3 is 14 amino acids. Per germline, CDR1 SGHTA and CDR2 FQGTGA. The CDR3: CASSFDPRADTQYF. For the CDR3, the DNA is TGTGCCAGCAGCTTCGACCCCAGGGCTGATACGCAGTATTTT. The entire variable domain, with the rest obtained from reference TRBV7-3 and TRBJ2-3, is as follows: GAGVSQTPSNKVTEKGKYVELRCDPISGHTALYWYRQSLGQGPEFLIYFQGTGAADDSGLPNDRFFAVRPEGSVSTLKIQRTERGDSAVYLCASSFDPRADTQYFGPGTRLTVL.

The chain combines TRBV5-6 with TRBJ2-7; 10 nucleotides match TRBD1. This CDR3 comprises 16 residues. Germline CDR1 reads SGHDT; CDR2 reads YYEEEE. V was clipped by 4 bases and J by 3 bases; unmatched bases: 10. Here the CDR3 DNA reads TGTGCCAGCAGCACGGACAGGGGGGCAGAGGTCTACGAGCAGTACTTC. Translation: CASSTDRGAEVYEQYF.